The following is a TCR beta chain sequence with its context. This sample is drawn from a study of blood T cell repertoires in COVID-19. The wider study: Material from acute and convalescent COVID-19 was sourced from the United States, Italy and Spain.

Per germline, CDR1 SGHTA and CDR2 FQGTGA. CDR3 length: 14 residues. The V and J ends lost 6 bases and 9 bases, in that order; junction bases with no gene match: 9. Under the authors' procedure: How many nucleated cells were present was estimated from reference gene primer amplification. Data came from immunoSEQ multiplex PCR; TCRdb stores just in-frame clones and leaves some out. Clone size and the V and J calls come from that table; the DNA yielded D and trimming. The sample records 400,000 to 550,000 clones, more than 85% being singletons. The origin of this receptor is a woman between 25 and 40 years old with acute or convalescent COVID-19. The V call is TRBV7-3, the J call TRBJ2-1, with 9 positions matching TRBD2. Sequencing input: peripheral blood. The DNA of the CDR3 is TGTGCCAGCAGGCCCGCGGGAGGGAGCGGTGAGCAGTTCTTC. Translated: CASRPAGGSGEQFF. Based on the CDR3 plus reference TRBV7-3 and TRBJ2-1, the full variable domain is GAGVSQTPSNKVTEKGKYVELRCDPISGHTALYWYRQSLGQGPEFLIYFQGTGAADDSGLPNDRFFAVRPEGSVSTLKIQRTERGDSAVYLCASRPAGGSGEQFFGPGTRLTVL.